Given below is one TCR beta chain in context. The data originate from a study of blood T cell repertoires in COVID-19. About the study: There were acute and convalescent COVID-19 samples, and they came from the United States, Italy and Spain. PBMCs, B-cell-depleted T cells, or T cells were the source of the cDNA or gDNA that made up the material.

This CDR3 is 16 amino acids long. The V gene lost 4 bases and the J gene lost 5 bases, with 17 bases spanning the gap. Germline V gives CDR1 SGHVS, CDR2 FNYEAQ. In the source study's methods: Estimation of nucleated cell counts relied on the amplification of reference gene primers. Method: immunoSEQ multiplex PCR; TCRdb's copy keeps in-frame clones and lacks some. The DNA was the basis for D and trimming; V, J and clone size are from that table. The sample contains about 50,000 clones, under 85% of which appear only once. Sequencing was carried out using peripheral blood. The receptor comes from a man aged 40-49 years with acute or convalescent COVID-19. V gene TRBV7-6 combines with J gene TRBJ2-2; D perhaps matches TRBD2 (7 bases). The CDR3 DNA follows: TGTGCCAGCAGCTCCCCGATCGGGGGGCCTACCGGGGAGCTGTTTTTT. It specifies CASSSPIGGPTGELFF.